Listed below are T cell receptor beta chains from one sample, sequenced in a study of shared clonotypes between healthy human individuals. Using immunoSEQ multiplex PCR, the repertoire was profiled, and TCRdb retains in-frame clones only, with some absent. The sample carries approximately 2.3 million clones, 80% to 95% recorded once. Material for sequencing was naive CD4+ T cells from PBMCs. The receptor source for this set is a man between 18 and 35 years old in good health. Some clones in this sample may be carry-over from other donors' samples. Each CDR3 is given with its conserved first and last residue. A D gene is named only where the DNA matches it firmly. Clone size is shown for a subset of rows, as once, few, many or a class of expanded clone.

TRBV7-2	NA	TRBJ2-7	NA	TGTGCCAGCAGCAGTCAGGCCGCCTACGAGCAGTACTTC	CASSSQAAYEQYF
TRBV5-6	TRBD2	TRBJ2-5	NA	TGTGCCAGCAGCTTTTTGTCTAGCGGGAGATTGACCCAGTACTTC	CASSFLSSGRLTQYF
TRBV28	TRBD1	TRBJ1-2	NA	TGTGCCAGCAGCTCTCCAGGACAGGGGGCATCTAACTATGGCTACACCTTC	CASSSPGQGASNYGYTF
TRBV28	NA	TRBJ1-5	once	TGTGCCAGCAGTTTATCAAGTAACAATCAGCCCCAGCATTTT	CASSLSSNNQPQHF
TRBV6-6	NA	TRBJ2-4	NA	TGTGCCAGCAGTTACGCGGGGAGGCCTCAGGACATTCAGTACTTC	CASSYAGRPQDIQYF
TRBV28	NA	TRBJ1-3	NA	TGTGCCAGCAGAACGGGGTTGGCGGGTGGAAACACCATATATTTT	CASRTGLAGGNTIYF
TRBV11-3	NA	TRBJ2-3	NA	TGTGCCAGCAGCTTAACCTCTACGGGCGATACGCAGTATTTT	CASSLTSTGDTQYF
TRBV27	TRBD1	TRBJ2-7	NA	TGTGCCAGCAGTTTCATACAGGGGGCAGGGTTTGTACACGAGCAGTACTTC	CASSFIQGAGFVHEQYF
TRBV6-1	TRBD1	TRBJ1-5	NA	TGTGCCAGCAGTGGGGACAGGAATCAGCCCCAGCATTTT	CASSGDRNQPQHF
TRBV10-1	TRBD1	TRBJ2-7	NA	TGCGCCAGCACCAGAGAGGGGAGGGACAGGGCCTACGAGCAGTACTTC	CASTREGRDRAYEQYF
TRBV19	NA	TRBJ1-5	once	TGTGCCAGTAGTCAGACTGGGTTCAATCAGCCCCAGCATTTT	CASSQTGFNQPQHF
TRBV27	NA	TRBJ2-7	NA	TGTGCCAGCAGTTTTTGGGGGCGAGTTGAGAACGAGCAGTACTTC	CASSFWGRVENEQYF
TRBV4-3	NA	TRBJ2-7	NA	TGCGCCAGCAGCCCTTCGTACGCCGAGCAGTACTTC	CASSPSYAEQYF
TRBV5-1	NA	TRBJ2-7	NA	TGCGCCAGCAGCTCCCAACCCTACGAGCAGTACTTC	CASSSQPYEQYF
TRBV5-4	NA	TRBJ1-2	NA	TGTGCCAGCAGCCTCCGTGGGGGGCCGAACTATGGCTACACCTTC	CASSLRGGPNYGYTF
TRBV28	NA	TRBJ1-2	once	TGTGCCAGCAGGCGCCCCGGGGTTCCTGGTGGTTACACCTTC	CASRRPGVPGGYTF
TRBV7-3	NA	TRBJ1-5	NA	TGTGCCAGCAGCTTAAAGCCCGAATCACCCCAGCATTTT	CASSLKPESPQHF
TRBV5-1	NA	TRBJ2-2	NA	TGCGCCAGCAGCTCCCTGAAGGCCGGGGAGCTGTTTTTT	CASSSLKAGELFF
TRBV29-1	TRBD2	TRBJ2-3	NA	TGCAGCGCCTTCAGGGGCGGGAGGGGAGATACGCAGTATTTT	CSAFRGGRGDTQYF
TRBV6-1	TRBD1	TRBJ1-5	NA	TGTGCCAGCAGTGAAAGGGGGCGCGATCAGCCCCAGCATTTT	CASSERGRDQPQHF
TRBV5-1	NA	TRBJ2-3	NA	TGCGCCAGCAGCTTGGCTAGCCGGAGCACAGATACGCAGTATTTT	CASSLASRSTDTQYF
TRBV19	TRBD1	TRBJ2-6	NA	TGTGCCAGTAGTGCCAGGGGGTCCGGGGCCAACGTCCTGACTTTC	CASSARGSGANVLTF
TRBV5-1	NA	TRBJ1-6	NA	TGCGCCAGCAGCTTGAACAGGGAAAGGATATCACCCCTCCACTTT	CASSLNRERISPLHF
TRBV28	TRBD1	TRBJ1-1	NA	TGTGCCAGCAGACCCGGACAGGGAAGGGTGGCTTTCTTT	CASRPGQGRVAFF
TRBV5-1	NA	TRBJ2-2	NA	TGCGCCAGCAGCTTGTTTTCGTCCCCCGGGGAGCTGTTTTTT	CASSLFSSPGELFF
TRBV30	TRBD1	TRBJ2-7	once	TGTGCCTGGAGTGTAGGGAAAGGGGGCTTGTACGAGCAGTACTTC	CAWSVGKGGLYEQYF
TRBV6-1	NA	TRBJ1-2	NA	TGTGCCAGCAGTGTGAGTAGGGAGCCTATAATCTATGGCTACACCTTC	CASSVSREPIIYGYTF
TRBV19	NA	TRBJ2-4	NA	TGTGCCAGTAGTATAGGGTGGGGATATGACAAAAACATTCAGTACTTC	CASSIGWGYDKNIQYF
TRBV21-1	NA	TRBJ1-4	NA	TGTGCCAGCAGCAGAAGTGAGCAGCAGGACAATGAAAAACTGTTTTTT	CASSRSEQQDNEKLFF
TRBV2	TRBD1	TRBJ2-7	NA	TGTGCCAGCAGCCGACAGGGCCACGAGCAGTACTTC	CASSRQGHEQYF
TRBV30	TRBD2	TRBJ2-1	NA	TGTGCCTGGATGAGACTAGCGGGAGTTGAGCAGTTCTTC	CAWMRLAGVEQFF
TRBV28	NA	TRBJ1-5	NA	TGTGCCAGCAGTTTCAGTTTTGGGGGAGAGGGTAGCAATCAGCCCCAGCATTTT	CASSFSFGGEGSNQPQHF
TRBV18	NA	TRBJ1-2	NA	TGTGCCAGCTCACCTGGGAGAGCTAACTATGGCTACACCTTC	CASSPGRANYGYTF
TRBV7-3	TRBD2	TRBJ2-1	NA	TGTGCCAGTACACTAGCGGGAGTATACAATGAGCAGTTCTTC	CASTLAGVYNEQFF
TRBV5-1	TRBD2	TRBJ2-7	NA	TGCGCCAGCAGCTACGGTAGCGGGAGGGAGCAGTACTTC	CASSYGSGREQYF
TRBV5-6	TRBD1	TRBJ2-2	NA	TGTGCCAGCAGCTTAGGGGGACAGGGTAACACCGGGGAGCTGTTTTTT	CASSLGGQGNTGELFF
TRBV30	TRBD2	TRBJ2-7	NA	TGTGCCTGGAGTGGATTACTTAGCGGGAATCGGTACGAGCAGTACTTC	CAWSGLLSGNRYEQYF
TRBV5-1	NA	TRBJ2-1	NA	TGCGCCAGCAGCTTGTTTCAAGCCCAGGGGAATGAGCAGTTCTTC	CASSLFQAQGNEQFF
TRBV7-9	NA	TRBJ2-3	NA	TGTGCCAGCAGCTTGCGTTGGGGCGATACGCAGTATTTT	CASSLRWGDTQYF
TRBV6-4	TRBD2	TRBJ2-1	NA	TGTGCCAGCAGTGGGACTAGCGGGAACCCTTCCTACAATGAGCAGTTCTTC	CASSGTSGNPSYNEQFF
TRBV7-2	NA	TRBJ1-1	NA	TGTGCCAGCAGCTTAGCGCCCAGGGGAGGGAGCACTGAAGCTTTCTTT	CASSLAPRGGSTEAFF
TRBV6-1	NA	TRBJ2-3	NA	TGTGCCAGCAGTGAATTTCTAGATACGCAGTATTTT	CASSEFLDTQYF
TRBV28	NA	TRBJ1-2	NA	TGTGCCAGCAGTATCGCAATCAGGGGATCCTTAGGCTACACCTTC	CASSIAIRGSLGYTF
TRBV5-1	NA	TRBJ1-1	NA	TGCGCCAGCAGCTTGGATTTCCGAGCTATGAACACTGAAGCTTTCTTT	CASSLDFRAMNTEAFF
TRBV6-1	NA	TRBJ2-2	NA	TGTGCCAGCAGTGGGGGCGGGAACATCCCCGGGGAGCTGTTTTTT	CASSGGGNIPGELFF
TRBV4-1	NA	TRBJ1-1	NA	TGCGCCAGCAGCCAAGATATGAACACTGAAGCTTTCTTT	CASSQDMNTEAFF
TRBV5-1	TRBD2	TRBJ2-5	NA	TGCGCCAGCAGCTTGGCGGGGGTAGCGGGAGTTTACCAAGAGACCCAGTACTTC	CASSLAGVAGVYQETQYF
TRBV6-5	NA	TRBJ1-2	NA	TGTGCCAGCAGTTCCCGGGACCTCTATGGCTACACCTTC	CASSSRDLYGYTF
TRBV25-1	TRBD1	TRBJ1-4	once	TGTGCCAGCAGTGAATTTATGACAGGGGGAAGTGAAAAACTGTTTTTT	CASSEFMTGGSEKLFF
TRBV7-6	TRBD1	TRBJ2-7	NA	TGTGCCAGCAGCCCCCAGACAGGGAACTACGAGCAGTACTTC	CASSPQTGNYEQYF
TRBV7-2	TRBD2	TRBJ2-1	NA	TGTGCCAGCAGCTTAGCAACTAGCGGGAGCGGAAACAATGAGCAGTTCTTC	CASSLATSGSGNNEQFF
TRBV4-1	TRBD1	TRBJ1-2	NA	TGCGCCAGCAGCTTCCCCGGGACAGGAAGGTATGGCTACACCTTC	CASSFPGTGRYGYTF
TRBV6-6	NA	TRBJ2-6	NA	TGTGCCAGCAGTCCAAGGTCCTCTGGGGCCAACGTCCTGACTTTC	CASSPRSSGANVLTF
TRBV7-3	NA	TRBJ1-1	NA	TGTGCCAGCAGCGATTTAGGGGACACTGAAGCTTTCTTT	CASSDLGDTEAFF
TRBV19	TRBD1	TRBJ1-2	NA	TGTGCCAGTAGTATCGTCCCGGGACAGGGGGCGAGTATCTATGGCTACACCTTC	CASSIVPGQGASIYGYTF
TRBV5-4	NA	TRBJ2-1	NA	TGTGCCAGCAGCGGGCCCTCCTACAATGAGCAGTTCTTC	CASSGPSYNEQFF
TRBV30	NA	TRBJ2-2	NA	TGTGCCTGTCCCCTTGGGGGGCCGAACACCGGGGAGCTGTTTTTT	CACPLGGPNTGELFF
TRBV5-4	TRBD2	TRBJ2-1	NA	TGTGCCAGCAGCTCGGGGGGGACTAGCGCGGGTGAGCAGTTCTTC	CASSSGGTSAGEQFF
TRBV6-6	NA	TRBJ1-3	NA	TGTGCCAGCAGTTACTCGATCCCAGGGGCTGGAAACACCATATATTTT	CASSYSIPGAGNTIYF